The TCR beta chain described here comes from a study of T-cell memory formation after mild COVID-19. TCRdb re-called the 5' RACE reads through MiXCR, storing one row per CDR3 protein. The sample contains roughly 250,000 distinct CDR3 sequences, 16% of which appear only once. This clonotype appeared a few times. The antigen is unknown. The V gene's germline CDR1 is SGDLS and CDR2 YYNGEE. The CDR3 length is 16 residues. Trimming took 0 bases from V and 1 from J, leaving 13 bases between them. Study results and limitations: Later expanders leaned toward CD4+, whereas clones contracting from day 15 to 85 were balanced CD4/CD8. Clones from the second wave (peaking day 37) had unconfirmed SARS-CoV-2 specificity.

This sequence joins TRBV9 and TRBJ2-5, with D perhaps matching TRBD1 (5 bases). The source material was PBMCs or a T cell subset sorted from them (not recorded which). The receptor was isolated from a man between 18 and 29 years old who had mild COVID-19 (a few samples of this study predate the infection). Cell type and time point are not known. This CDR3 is CASSVDQGFAQETQYF. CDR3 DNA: TGTGCCAGCAGCGTAGACCAGGGCTTTGCCCAAGAGACCCAGTACTTC.